This is a list of T cell receptor beta chains from one sample in a study of CD8+ T cells in alopecia areata. Some clones are missing from TCRdb's copy, which holds only in-frame ones; the method was immunoSEQ multiplex PCR. The sample includes 150,000 or so clones, around 54% of them seen just once. Specimen: CD4+ T cells sorted from blood. All receptors derive from a human donor in good health. CDR3s include the opening cysteine and the closing phenylalanine or tryptophan. The order of the fields is CDR3 protein, CDR3 DNA, J gene, CDR3 length, clone size, V gene, D gene. D genes are given only for firm matches. A row's size may be missing; if present it is once, few, many or a size class.

CDR3: CASSVGAGQGSYEQYF; DNA: TGTGCCAGCAGCGTAGGAGCCGGACAGGGTTCCTACGAGCAGTACTTC; J: TRBJ2-7; length: 16; size: NA; V: TRBV9; D: TRBD1
CDR3: CASSPIRTNYGYTF; DNA: TGTGCCAGCAGCCCAATCAGAACGAACTATGGCTACACCTTC; J: TRBJ1-2; length: 14; size: NA; V: TRBV14; D: NA
CDR3: CSVPSGGTDTQYF; DNA: TGCAGCGTTCCTAGCGGGGGCACAGATACGCAGTATTTT; J: TRBJ2-3; length: 13; size: NA; V: TRBV29-1; D: TRBD2
CDR3: CASSGTSGSYEQYF; DNA: TGTGCCAGCAGTGGTACTAGCGGCTCCTACGAGCAGTACTTC; J: TRBJ2-7; length: 14; size: NA; V: TRBV2; D: TRBD2
CDR3: CASSQEDRGRYEQYF; DNA: TGTGCCAGCAGCCAAGAAGACAGGGGACGTTACGAGCAGTACTTC; J: TRBJ2-7; length: 15; size: few; V: TRBV14; D: TRBD1
CDR3: CSVTSGSSHEQYF; DNA: TGCAGCGTTACTAGCGGGAGTTCACACGAGCAGTACTTC; J: TRBJ2-7; length: 13; size: few; V: TRBV29-1; D: TRBD2
CDR3: CSVELRKEYNEQFF; DNA: TGCAGCGTTGAATTGAGGAAAGAATACAATGAGCAGTTCTTC; J: TRBJ2-1; length: 14; size: NA; V: TRBV29-1; D: NA
CDR3: CSVYRGGGAFF; DNA: TGCAGCGTTTACAGGGGCGGCGGAGCTTTCTTT; J: TRBJ1-1; length: 11; size: NA; V: TRBV29-1; D: TRBD1
CDR3: CASSFGTPNTEAFF; DNA: TGTGCCAGCAGCTTCGGGACACCGAACACTGAAGCTTTCTTT; J: TRBJ1-1; length: 14; size: NA; V: TRBV9; D: NA
CDR3: CASVRSSHQAFF; DNA: TGTGCCAGCGTCAGGAGTTCCCATCAAGCTTTCTTT; J: TRBJ1-1; length: 12; size: NA; V: TRBV2; D: NA
CDR3: CATSRETPSYEQYF; DNA: TGTGCCACCAGCAGAGAGACTCCCTCCTACGAGCAGTACTTC; J: TRBJ2-7; length: 14; size: NA; V: TRBV15; D: NA